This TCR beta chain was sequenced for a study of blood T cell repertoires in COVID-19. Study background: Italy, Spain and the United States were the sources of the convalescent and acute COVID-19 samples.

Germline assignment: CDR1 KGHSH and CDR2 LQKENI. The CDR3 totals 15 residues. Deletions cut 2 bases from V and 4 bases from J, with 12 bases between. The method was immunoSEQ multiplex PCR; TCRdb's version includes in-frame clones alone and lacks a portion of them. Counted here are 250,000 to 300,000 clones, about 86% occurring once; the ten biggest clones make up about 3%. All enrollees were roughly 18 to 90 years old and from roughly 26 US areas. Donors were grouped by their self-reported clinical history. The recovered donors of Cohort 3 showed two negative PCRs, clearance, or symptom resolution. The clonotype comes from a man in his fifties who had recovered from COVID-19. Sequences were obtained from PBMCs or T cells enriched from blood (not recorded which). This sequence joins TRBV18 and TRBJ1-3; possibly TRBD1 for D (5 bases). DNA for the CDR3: TGTGCCAGCTCACCAACAACAGGTCCCGGAAACACCATATATTTT. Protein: CASSPTTGPGNTIYF.